The T cell receptor (beta chain) described here comes from a study of glioma-infiltrating T cells (dated by TCRdb to about 2016). About the full investigation: Sequencing of TCR alpha- and beta-chain repertoires was performed on glioma tissue, on non-neoplastic brain tissue, and on matched peripheral blood mononuclear cells. To measure how far tissue and blood T-cell populations diverged, each tissue-infiltrating repertoire was compared against the peripheral blood repertoire of the same patient. Three low-grade glioma patients, about 8 primary glioblastoma patients, and three non-glioma patients who contributed non-neoplastic brain tissue made up the paired cohort.

This clonotype has just one count. It has no known antigen specificity. No base quality values were provided; no much bigger clone lies one nucleotide off. Evidence from one read is weak. TCR alpha and beta CDR3 regions were amplified with the iRepertoire nested amplicon-rescue multiplex PCR (arm-PCR) platform from RNA. One-step reverse transcription and amplification used about 95-400 ng of tissue mRNA or PBMC total RNA as input. After bead purification, a secondary multiplex PCR added Illumina adapters, and libraries were gel-purified between 200 and 400 bp. The libraries contained internal 6-nucleotide barcodes that were used for demultiplexing. Sequencing of libraries was performed on an Illumina MiSeq with 2x220 or 2x250 nucleotide paired-end reads. Processing in the source paper ran as follows. FLASH 1.2.11 was used to merge paired reads, and BWA-MEM then aligned the reads to the GRCh37 human genome before TRA and TRB reads were extracted. An IMGT-derived reference of cassette sequences and CDR3 motifs, with pseudogenes included, was used for V and J assignment. Reads were translated in three frames, and productive CDR3s were defined as those with a C...FGXG motif and no stop codons. A clonotype was defined as a unique combination of a V-J cassette pair and a CDR3 amino acid sequence. Reads were filtered by Hamming distance, with the threshold set by the sequence error rate of each sample in mapped regions. TCRdb took the public reads, trimmed them with fastp at Q25, ran MiXCR for clone calling and kept in-frame beta chains. Rows are unified per CDR3 protein, each entry keeping the most common DNA and genes. TCRdb's processing, not the authors', yielded these V and J calls. Here the sample has under 200,000 distinct CDR3 sequences; about 40% occur a single time. 5% to 5.5% of the sample is in the top ten clones.

Study-wide conclusions, independent of this receptor: VJ-independent divergence between tissue and blood was found to be below expectation in non-neoplastic patients but above expectation in all gliomas, particularly low-grade gliomas. Tissue and blood shared very few CDR3 sequences, a result attributed to high CDR3 diversity and limited sampling. The group comparisons were based on small numbers of patients: three non-neoplastic, three low-grade glioma and roughly eight glioblastoma patients.

Including cysteine and phenylalanine, the CDR3 has 14 amino acids. Of the read, only the CDR3 DNA is kept; its 42 bases are in frame from base 1. Taken from the germline V gene (reference sequence), the CDR1 and CDR2 loops are MNHNY and SVGAGI. V was cut back by 5 bases and J by 6 bases, leaving a gap of 17 bases between them. The receptor was isolated from a human donor with low-grade glioma or glioblastoma, undergoing nonglioma brain surgery, or in good health (not recorded which). The V and J genes are TRBV6-6 and TRBJ2-7, with TRBD1 tentatively as D gene (5 bases match). Sequenced input: glioma tissue, nonneoplastic brain tissue, or PBMCs (not recorded which). The DNA is as follows: TGTGCCAGCAGTCCAACATTGGGGCCCTCCGAGCAGTACTTC. It encodes CASSPTLGPSEQYF.